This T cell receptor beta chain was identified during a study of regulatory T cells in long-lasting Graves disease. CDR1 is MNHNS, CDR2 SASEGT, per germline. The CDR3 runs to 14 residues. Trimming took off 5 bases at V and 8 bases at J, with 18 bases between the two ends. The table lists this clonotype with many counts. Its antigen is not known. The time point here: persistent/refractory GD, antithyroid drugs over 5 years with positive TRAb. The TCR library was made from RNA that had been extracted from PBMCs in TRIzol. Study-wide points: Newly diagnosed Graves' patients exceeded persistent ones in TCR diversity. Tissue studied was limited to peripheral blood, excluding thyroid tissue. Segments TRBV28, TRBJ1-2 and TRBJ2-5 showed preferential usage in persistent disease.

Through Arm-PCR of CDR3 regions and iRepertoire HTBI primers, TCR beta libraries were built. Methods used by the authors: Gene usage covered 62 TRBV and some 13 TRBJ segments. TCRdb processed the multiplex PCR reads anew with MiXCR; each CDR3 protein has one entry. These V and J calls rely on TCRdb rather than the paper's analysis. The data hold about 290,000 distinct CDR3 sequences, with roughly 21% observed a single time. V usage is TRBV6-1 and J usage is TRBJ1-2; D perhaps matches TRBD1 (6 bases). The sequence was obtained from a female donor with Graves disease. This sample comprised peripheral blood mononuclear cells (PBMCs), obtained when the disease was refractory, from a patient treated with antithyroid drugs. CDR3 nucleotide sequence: TGTGCCAGCAGTACTCGGACAGCAACTCGGGGCTACACCTTC. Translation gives CASSTRTATRGYTF.